This T cell receptor (beta chain) was identified in a study of human T cells and chemical hapten exposure. For the study at large: DPC at 2% was the sensitizing agent, placed on about 2 cm by about 2 cm of upper inner arm skin.

TCRdb reprocessed the RACE reads via MiXCR and lists one record per CDR3 protein. The sample has about 85,000 distinct CDR3 sequences, 8.5% seen once. The CDR3 is 13 residues long. Germline V CDR1 and CDR2: DFQATT, SNEGSKA (reference sequence). The junction had 4 bases not matched to a gene; V was cut back by 4 bases and J by 6 bases. Overall study findings and caveats: While controls formed fewer of them, expanded TCRs formed significantly more large CDR3 similarity clusters. Once DPC sensitization occurred, TCRs above 1 in 1000 frequency showed no change.

This clonotype was observed many times. Antigen unknown. Time point described: pre-sensitization, week 0. The treatment denotes: therapeutic diphenylcyclopropenone sensitization with weekly scalp DPC. This receptor was obtained from a man aged 35 to 55 with alopecia areata. Some clones in this sample may be carry-over from other donors' samples. The gene calls are TRBV20-1 and TRBJ1-4; 8 nucleotides align to TRBD1. The sequences come from whole blood, collected in connection with sensitization to the hapten diphenylcyclopropenone (DPC). DNA for the CDR3: TGCAGTGCTATGGACAGGGTAGATGAAAAACTGTTTTTT. It specifies CSAMDRVDEKLFF.